These 17 T cell receptor beta chains were all obtained from the same sample, sequenced in a study of graft-versus-host responses after intestinal transplantation. No antigen is known for these receptors. This table comes from immunoSEQ multiplex PCR, and its TCRdb copy is limited to in-frame clones, with some not included. The data contain about 120,000 clones, 95% of them singletons. The sequences come from unstimulated CD8+ T cells sorted from spleen or lymph node cells, collected before intestinal transplant. These receptors all stem from a human donor who received an intestinal transplant.

This clone was detected only once. The V call is TRBV27, the J call TRBJ2-7; a weak D match, TRBD2 (7 bases). The germline V gene has CDR1 MNHEY and CDR2 SMNVEV (reference sequence). The CDR3 spans 16 residues. V lost 3 bases and J 0 bases, leaving 15 bases between the germline ends. CDR3 protein: CASSFEGGQSSYEQYF. The CDR3 DNA sequence: TGTGCCAGCAGTTTTGAGGGGGGGCAGAGCTCCTACGAGCAGTACTTC.

The chain recombines TRBV9 with TRBJ2-5, with 8 bases identical to TRBD1. This CDR3 has 14 amino acids. J was trimmed by 2 bases and V by 3 bases; bases with no gene match: 3. The germline gives CDR1 SGDLS, CDR2 YYNGEE. The CDR3 region has the DNA TGTGCCAGCAGCGAGGGGACAGGACAAGAGACCCAGTACTTC. Protein: CASSEGTGQETQYF.

The V call is TRBV5-4, the J call TRBJ2-4, with no clear D. The CDR3 covers 14 residues. V lost 3 bases, J lost 0 bases, and 7 bases lay in between. Germline assignment: CDR1 SGHNT and CDR2 YYREEE (reference sequence). The CDR3 DNA reads as TGTGCCAGCAGCTCGTCTCTAGCCAAAAACATTCAGTACTTC. Its protein product is CASSSSLAKNIQYF.

V usage is TRBV19 and J usage is TRBJ2-1; D may correspond to TRBD1 or TRBD2 (6 bases each). Trimming cost V 8 bases and J 7 bases, with 27 bases left between them. Germline values: CDR1 LNHDA, CDR2 SQIVND (reference sequence). The CDR3 is 17 amino acids. The CDR3 DNA follows: TGTGCCAGTGCCCCTGGTTTCGGGGGCGTCTTGGCAAATGAGCAGTTCTTC. It encodes CASAPGFGGVLANEQFF. Combining the CDR3 with reference TRBV19 and TRBJ2-1 gives the whole variable domain DGGITQSPKYLFRKEGQNVTLSCEQNLNHDAMYWYRQDPGQGLRLIYYSQIVNDFQKGDIAEGYSVSREKKESFPLTVTSAQKNPTAFYLCASAPGFGGVLANEQFFGPGTRLTVL.

This chain links TRBV5-1 with TRBJ2-3, with 7 bases fitting TRBD2. Germline loops: CDR1 SGHRS, CDR2 YFSETQ. The length of the CDR3 is 16 residues. The ends lost 5 bases at V and 6 bases at J; junction bases unmatched: 15. The CDR3 sequence is CASSVIAGLPWDTQYF. The CDR3 coding sequence is TGCGCCAGCAGTGTGATAGCGGGCCTTCCTTGGGATACGCAGTATTTT.

The chain links TRBV27 to TRBJ2-1; 8 bases fit TRBD2. V gave up 5 bases and J gave up 0 bases; unmatched junction bases: 6. The germline V gene encodes CDR1 MNHEY and CDR2 SMNVEV (reference sequence). This CDR3 is built from 16 residues. The CDR3 is CASSQTSDSSYNEQFF. Written as DNA, the CDR3 is TGTGCCAGCAGTCAGACTAGCGATAGCTCCTACAATGAGCAGTTCTTC.

The V and J genes are TRBV7-6 and TRBJ2-7; 8 nucleotides match TRBD1. This CDR3 has 15 residues. The germline gives CDR1 SGHVS, CDR2 FNYEAQ. The V gene end was trimmed by 3 bases and the J gene end by 0 bases; junction bases not matched to a gene: 4. The CDR3, as DNA: TGTGCCAGCAGCTTCGGACAGGGTAGCTCCTACGAGCAGTACTTC. Its translation: CASSFGQGSSYEQYF.

J is TRBJ2-7 and V is TRBV5-6; no definite D call. Trimming took off 3 bases at V and 10 bases at J, with 14 bases between the two ends. This CDR3 has 12 amino acids. Germline lookup yields CDR1 SGHDT and CDR2 YYEEEE. This CDR3 reads CASSSSFTIQYF. The CDR3 region has the DNA TGTGCCAGCAGCTCGAGTTTTACAATTCAGTACTTC.

This chain uses TRBV10-1 with TRBJ2-3; no firm D call. The CDR3 is 15 amino acids. Trimming took off 1 base at V and 2 bases at J, with 10 bases between the two ends. In germline, CDR1 is WNHNN, CDR2 SYGVQD (reference sequence). The CDR3 protein is CASSEYGRSTDTQYF. DNA for the CDR3: TGCGCCAGCAGTGAGTATGGGCGATCCACAGATACGCAGTATTTT.

The chain has TRBV15 and TRBJ2-7, with 14 positions matching TRBD2. The CDR3 has 16 residues. V gave up 0 bases and J gave up 4 bases; unmatched junction bases: 2. CDR1 is LNHNV, CDR2 YYDKDF, per germline (reference sequence). The DNA for the CDR3 is TGTGCCACCAGCAGAGATGGGACTAGCGGGAGATACGAGCAGTACTTC. Translation: CATSRDGTSGRYEQYF.

The genes are TRBV27 and TRBJ2-3; D not resolved. Germline V lookup: CDR1 MNHEY, CDR2 SMNVEV (reference sequence). The V end was cut by 5 bases, the J end by 2 bases, with 8 bases between. The CDR3 has 13 residues. The chain's CDR3 is CASSALITDTQYF. The DNA for the CDR3 is TGTGCCAGCAGTGCATTAATCACAGATACGCAGTATTTT.

This clone has just one count. This chain uses TRBV6-6 with TRBJ2-7, with 7 bases matching TRBD1. The CDR3 runs to 15 residues. Germline CDR1 MNHNY, CDR2 SVGAGI (reference sequence). Germline trimming cut 1 base from V and 2 bases from J; bases unmatched to any gene: 5. The DNA for the CDR3 is TGTGCCAGCAGTTACTACCGGGACAGAACCTACGAGCAGTACTTC. It codes for CASSYYRDRTYEQYF.

The chain uses TRBV5-6 and TRBJ1-4; the match to TRBD1 covers 7 bases. The trim removed 3 bases at V and 2 bases at J, leaving 7 bases unmatched. The germline gives CDR1 SGHDT, CDR2 YYEEEE. The CDR3 consists of 16 residues. The CDR3 region is CASSYLGTATNEKLFF. CDR3 bases: TGTGCCAGCAGCTACCTCGGGACAGCGACTAATGAAAAACTGTTTTTT.

This clone was observed once. At the DNA level, this CDR3 is encoded by other sequences in the same sample as well. V is TRBV6-1 and J is TRBJ1-1; D is unclear. The V end lost 6 bases, the J end lost 0 bases, and 5 bases lay between the germline ends. The CDR3 has 12 residues. Looked up from germline, CDR1 is MNHNS and CDR2 is SASEGT. The chain's CDR3 is CASSYLNTEAFF. The CDR3, as DNA: TGTGCCAGCAGCTATCTGAACACTGAAGCTTTCTTT.

This clone was seen a handful of times. This sequence joins TRBV6-1 and TRBJ2-7, with D possibly matching TRBD2 (7 bases). V was cut by 2 bases and J by 5 bases, with 16 bases left in between. This CDR3 region has 15 residues. Germline CDR1 and CDR2: MNHNS and SASEGT. This CDR3 is CASSERGGRDHEQYF. CDR3 DNA sequence: TGTGCCAGCAGTGAAAGGGGGGGGAGGGACCACGAGCAGTACTTC.

This clone appeared a single time. The chain has TRBV7-9 and TRBJ2-7, with TRBD2 identical over 7 bases. The CDR3 spans 16 residues. Germline V gene data show CDR1 as SEHNR and CDR2 as FQNEAQ (reference sequence). The J segment lost 5 bases and the V segment lost 3 bases, leaving 13 bases of the junction unmatched. CDR3 loop: CASSFIGGGEVDEQYF. The CDR3 DNA is TGTGCCAGCAGCTTCATCGGCGGGGGAGAGGTCGACGAGCAGTACTTC. Looking up the rest from reference TRBV7-9 and TRBJ2-7 gives the full variable domain: DTGVSQNPRHKITKRGQNVTFRCDPISEHNRLYWYRQTLGQGPEFLTYFQNEAQLEKSRLLSDRFSAERPKGSFSTLEIQRTEQGDSAMYLCASSFIGGGEVDEQYFGPGTRLTVT.

The chain combines TRBV5-1 with TRBJ1-1; D remains unclear. Trimming left V 0 bases short and J 1 base short, with 10 bases between. The CDR3 has 15 amino acids. Germline CDR1 and CDR2: SGHRS and YFSETQ. In nucleotides, the CDR3 is TGCGCCAGCAGCTTGGAGCTGGAAGAGAACACTGAAGCTTTCTTT. This sequence encodes CASSLELEENTEAFF.